A single sample is the source of the 32 T cell receptor beta chains below, sequenced in a study of shared clonotypes between healthy human individuals. Produced via immunoSEQ multiplex PCR; TCRdb's table is partial and in-frame only. Of some 1,600,000 clones listed, approximately 98% were seen once; the top ten hold about 0.45%. Specimen: naive CD4+ T cells sorted from blood. Regarding subset: CD45RA+ positively selected. The source is a man aged 25 to 40 in good health.

This sequence joins TRBV10-1 and TRBJ2-1; 11 nucleotides agree with TRBD2. This CDR3 has 13 residues. After removal of 2 bases from V and 9 bases from J, the junction contained 0 bases not matched to a gene. Germline-derived CDR1 and CDR2 are WNHNN and SYGVQD (reference sequence). CDR3 amino acids: CASSEGLAGEQFF. The CDR3 DNA reads TGCGCCAGCAGTGAGGGACTAGCGGGTGAGCAGTTCTTC.

The V and J genes are TRBV27 and TRBJ2-7, with D possibly matching TRBD1 (6 bases). Trimming stripped 2 bases from V and 2 bases from J, with 10 bases between. This CDR3 has 14 amino acids. Germline V gene lookup returns CDR1 MNHEY and CDR2 SMNVEV (reference sequence). The chain's CDR3 is CASSLTGIPYEQYF. As DNA, the CDR3 is TGTGCCAGCAGTTTAACAGGGATCCCCTACGAGCAGTACTTC.

Regarding this clone: This sample includes further DNA sequences coding for the same CDR3. The rearrangement joins TRBV7-2 to TRBJ1-5; perhaps TRBD1 as D (5 bases). Trimming left V 5 bases short and J 0 bases short, with 14 bases between. CDR3 length: 16 amino acids. Per the germline V gene, CDR1 is SGHTA and CDR2 is FQGNSA. In DNA, the CDR3 is TGTGCCAGCAGCACCGAGACAGTCTATAGCAATCAGCCCCAGCATTTT. This sequence encodes CASSTETVYSNQPQHF.

Worth noting for this clone: Other DNA sequences in the sample encode the same CDR3. The chain recombines TRBV6-5 with TRBJ2-3; D gene uncertain. From germline, CDR1 is MNHEY and CDR2 SVGAGI. The germline V and J ends were trimmed by 8 bases and 0 bases, with 3 bases remaining between them. The CDR3 is 11 amino acids. The chain's CDR3 is CASRSTDTQYF. The CDR3 bases are TGTGCCAGCCGAAGCACAGATACGCAGTATTTT.

CDR3 bases: TGTGCCAGCAGCTTTGTAACAGGGGGCCAGCCCCAGCATTTT. Protein sequence: CASSFVTGGQPQHF. The chain has TRBV5-5 and TRBJ1-5; 9 bases match TRBD1. The V and J ends lost 2 bases and 7 bases, in that order; junction bases with no gene match: 4. Germline-derived CDR1 and CDR2 are SGHKS and YYEKEE (reference sequence). The CDR3 runs to 14 residues.

This chain uses TRBV29-1 with TRBJ2-7, with D possibly being TRBD1 (6 bases). The CDR3 is 24 amino acids. V was cut by 7 bases and J by 5 bases, with 51 bases left in between. Germline CDR1 and CDR2: SQVTM and ANQGSEA. The CDR3 loop is CSAARGATTGRRRAPRTRADEQYF. In DNA, the CDR3 is TGCAGCGCAGCGAGGGGAGCGACAACAGGGAGAAGACGGGCACCTAGAACAAGAGCGGACGAGCAGTACTTC.

A note on this clone: Other DNA sequences in this specimen translate into the identical CDR3. V usage is TRBV5-4 and J usage is TRBJ2-5; 7 bases align to TRBD2. J lost 3 bases, V lost 3 bases, and 2 bases had no gene match. Germline lookup yields CDR1 SGHNT and CDR2 YYREEE (reference sequence). The CDR3 has 13 amino acids. DNA of the CDR3: TGTGCCAGCAGCTCCCGGGGGGAAGAGACCCAGTACTTC. Encoded protein: CASSSRGEETQYF.

This clone was detected only once. The chain recombines TRBV18 with TRBJ2-1; 10 bases fit TRBD2. J was trimmed by 10 bases and V by 2 bases; bases with no gene match: 11. The CDR3 spans 16 residues. The germline CDR1 and CDR2 sequences are KGHSH and LQKENI. This chain's CDR3 is CASSPSPSGSLDEQFF. CDR3 coding DNA: TGTGCCAGCTCACCATCCCCTAGCGGGAGCCTTGACGAGCAGTTCTTC.

This chain connects TRBV5-4 to TRBJ2-2; 7 bases agree with TRBD1. J was trimmed by 6 bases and V by 4 bases; bases with no gene match: 6. The CDR3 sequence is 14 residues long. Germline loops: CDR1 SGHNT, CDR2 YYREEE (reference sequence). The CDR3 loop is CASSVETGSGELFF. The CDR3 nucleotides read TGTGCCAGCAGCGTAGAGACAGGGTCCGGGGAGCTGTTTTTT.

The V call is TRBV15, the J call TRBJ2-5; 8 nucleotides line up with TRBD1. From germline, CDR1 is LNHNV and CDR2 YYDKDF (reference sequence). This CDR3 contains 16 residues. Germline trimming cut 1 base from V and 2 bases from J; bases unmatched to any gene: 6. CDR3 amino acids: CATSRGGQGTQETQYF. In DNA, the CDR3 is TGTGCCACCAGCAGAGGTGGACAGGGCACACAAGAGACCCAGTACTTC.

This sequence joins TRBV2 and TRBJ2-2; D is unresolved. V dropped 2 bases and J dropped 5 bases, with 3 bases sitting between them. Germline lookup yields CDR1 SNHLY and CDR2 FYNNEI. There are 12 residues in the CDR3. CDR3 sequence: CASSELTGELFF. In DNA, the CDR3 is TGTGCCAGCAGTGAACTAACCGGGGAGCTGTTTTTT.

This chain uses TRBV29-1 with TRBJ2-6; D remains ambiguous. In germline, CDR1 is SQVTM, CDR2 ANQGSEA. This CDR3 comprises 13 residues. The germline V and J ends were trimmed by 7 bases and 0 bases, with 7 bases remaining between them. CDR3 residues: CSEKPSGANVLTF. The DNA for the CDR3 is TGCAGCGAGAAGCCCTCTGGGGCCAACGTCCTGACTTTC.

The rearrangement joins TRBV5-1 to TRBJ2-1, with D unresolved. Trimming shortened V by 4 bases and J by 0 bases, and 8 bases separated the two germline ends. CDR1 is SGHRS, CDR2 YFSETQ, per germline. The CDR3 length is 14 residues. CDR3 loop: CASSDDASYNEQFF. CDR3 nucleotides: TGCGCCAGCAGCGATGACGCCTCCTACAATGAGCAGTTCTTC.

CDR3 protein: CASSLGGRLSSYEQYF. The CDR3 nucleotides read TGCGCCAGCAGCTTGGGGGGACGGTTGAGCTCCTACGAGCAGTACTTC. This chain uses TRBV5-1 with TRBJ2-7; D is possibly TRBD1 or TRBD2 (5 bases each). Trimming took 0 bases from V and 0 from J, leaving 13 bases between them. The CDR3 is 16 residues long. From germline, CDR1 is SGHRS and CDR2 YFSETQ.

This sequence joins TRBV6-5 and TRBJ2-7; 11 bases line up with TRBD1. The V gene's germline CDR1 is MNHEY and CDR2 SVGAGI. This CDR3 is built from 15 residues. The V gene end was trimmed by 5 bases and the J gene end by 0 bases; junction bases not matched to a gene: 3. The CDR3 region has the DNA TGTGCCAGCAGTGCCGGGACAGGGGGCTCCTACGAGCAGTACTTC. Protein product: CASSAGTGGSYEQYF.

In this sample, this clone turned up once. CDR3 coding DNA: TGTGCCAGCAGTCCAACAGGAAATGGCTACACCTTC. It is translated as CASSPTGNGYTF. The chain couples TRBV28 to TRBJ1-2; D might be TRBD1 (5 bases). CDR3 length equals 12 residues. CDR1 and CDR2 (germline): MDHEN, SYDVKM. The V and J ends lost 5 bases and 6 bases respectively, with 10 bases between them.

The chain has TRBV25-1 and TRBJ1-1, with D unresolved. Trimming stripped 8 bases from V and 4 bases from J, with 17 bases between. Germline CDR1 and CDR2: MGHDK and SYGVNS. CDR3 length: 14 residues. CDR3 nucleotide sequence: TGTGCCAGCTCCCTGACCAGCGTAGGCACTGAAGCTTTCTTT. This codes for CASSLTSVGTEAFF.

J is TRBJ2-4 and V is TRBV5-1; D is perhaps TRBD1 (6 bases). Germline V gene data show CDR1 as SGHRS and CDR2 as YFSETQ. This CDR3 has 16 amino acids. The V and J ends lost 0 bases and 5 bases respectively, with 15 bases between them. CDR3 coding DNA: TGCGCCAGCAGCTTGGTATTGGGGGCAGGCGAAAACATTCAGTACTTC. As protein: CASSLVLGAGENIQYF.

The V and J genes are TRBV11-3 and TRBJ2-2; the D is unclear. V shed 3 bases and J shed 2 bases, with 4 bases lying between them. Germline V gene data show CDR1 as SGHNT and CDR2 as YENEEA. CDR3 size: 13 residues. This chain's CDR3 is CASSFINTGELFF. The CDR3 bases are TGTGCCAGCAGCTTTATTAACACCGGGGAGCTGTTTTTT.

V and J are TRBV19 and TRBJ1-1; 10 bases align to TRBD1. Trimming took 5 bases from V and 1 from J; bases not matched to a gene: 7. Germline V gene lookup returns CDR1 LNHDA and CDR2 SQIVND (reference sequence). This CDR3 has 16 amino acids. Here the CDR3 DNA reads TGTGCCAGTAGTGACCGGGACAGGGGCCGGAACACTGAAGCTTTCTTT. Its protein is CASSDRDRGRNTEAFF.

V and J are TRBV5-4 and TRBJ2-6, with D possibly TRBD2 on 5 matching bases. CDR1 is SGHNT and CDR2 is YYREEE in the germline V gene (reference sequence). The CDR3 runs to 16 residues. V was shortened by 4 bases and J by 0 bases, with 11 bases between the two germline ends. Here the CDR3 DNA reads TGTGCCAGCAGCCCACGTCTAGCCTCTGGGGCCAACGTCCTGACTTTC. Translated, it gives CASSPRLASGANVLTF.

The chain has TRBV20-1 and TRBJ2-5; the D gene is possibly TRBD2 (5 bases). Trimming left V 7 bases short and J 3 bases short, with 6 bases between. CDR1 DFQATT and CDR2 SNEGSKA come from the germline V gene (reference sequence). The CDR3 is 10 amino acids. CDR3 amino acids: CSEREETQYF. The CDR3 region has the DNA TGCAGTGAGAGGGAAGAGACCCAGTACTTC.

The chain is built from TRBV27 and TRBJ2-7, with 7 nucleotides matching TRBD2. CDR3 length equals 13 residues. V gave up 3 bases and J gave up 12 bases; unmatched junction bases: 11. The germline V gene encodes CDR1 MNHEY and CDR2 SMNVEV (reference sequence). CDR3 loop: CASSFRGLVNLYF. In nucleotides, the CDR3 is TGTGCCAGCAGTTTCAGAGGACTAGTGAATCTGTACTTC.

The V and J genes are TRBV5-1 and TRBJ2-1; unclear D gene. Germline values: CDR1 SGHRS, CDR2 YFSETQ. This CDR3 has 13 amino acids. V was shortened by 8 bases and J by 8 bases, with 17 bases between the two germline ends. Here the CDR3 reads CASRDPPLDEQFF. The DNA of the CDR3 is TGCGCCAGTAGAGACCCACCTTTAGATGAGCAGTTCTTC.

This sequence joins TRBV11-2 and TRBJ2-2, with D tentatively TRBD2 (6 bases). The germline V gene encodes CDR1 SGHAT and CDR2 FQNNGV. The CDR3 contains 16 residues. The V end lost 2 bases, the J end lost 1 base, and 11 bases lay between the germline ends. In DNA form, the CDR3 reads TGTGCCAGCAGCTTATTAGCGGATAGGAACACCGGGGAGCTGTTTTTT. As protein: CASSLLADRNTGELFF.

The chain joins TRBV4-1 to TRBJ1-5; D gene ambiguous. Germline lookup yields CDR1 MGHRA and CDR2 YSYEKL. Trimming removed 0 bases from V and 9 bases from J, with 9 bases in between. The CDR3 length is 13 residues. Here the CDR3 DNA reads TGCGCCAGCAGCCAAGATCAGACGGGGCCCCAGCATTTT. Residues: CASSQDQTGPQHF.

CDR3 nucleotides: TGTGCCAGCAGCTTAGCGCTGAACGATGGCTACACCTTC. Protein sequence: CASSLALNDGYTF. The chain joins TRBV7-6 to TRBJ1-2; no clear D. The CDR3 contains 13 residues. Trimming took 0 bases from V and 6 from J, leaving 8 bases between them. Germline V lookup: CDR1 SGHVS, CDR2 FNYEAQ. The variable domain in full, with the rest retrieved from reference TRBV7-6 and TRBJ1-2, is GAGVSQSPRYKVTKRGQDVALRCDPISGHVSLYWYRQALGQGPEFLTYFNYEAQQDKSGLPNDRFSAERPEGSISTLTIQRTEQRDSAMYRCASSLALNDGYTFGSGTRLTVV.

The chain is built from TRBV10-2 and TRBJ2-2, with 7 positions matching TRBD1. Unmatched junction bases numbered 7, after V lost 6 bases and J lost 0 bases. Looked up from germline, CDR1 is WSHSY and CDR2 is SAAADI. CDR3 length equals 16 residues. The CDR3 loop is CASSIGTVANTGELFF. The CDR3 DNA is TGCGCCAGCAGCATAGGGACAGTCGCGAACACCGGGGAGCTGTTTTTT.

V usage is TRBV27 and J usage is TRBJ2-1; 11 bases are a match to TRBD2. The V gene's germline CDR1 is MNHEY and CDR2 SMNVEV (reference sequence). This CDR3 has 15 amino acids. V dropped 10 bases and J dropped 3; count of bases not matched to a gene: 8. The CDR3 DNA reads as TGTGCCACCCTCCGGGGACTAGCGGACTACAATGAGCAGTTCTTC. Translation gives CATLRGLADYNEQFF.

The CDR3 nucleotides are TGTGCCAGCTCACGGGACAGGGGGGACGAGCAGTACTTC. This sequence encodes CASSRDRGDEQYF. V gene TRBV18 combines with J gene TRBJ2-7; 11 bases are a match to TRBD1. V lost 4 bases, J lost 5 bases, and 1 base stayed unmatched. In germline, CDR1 is KGHSH, CDR2 LQKENI. The CDR3 runs 13 residues.

On this clone: Relative to the germline gene, one junction end is altered; a read error may explain this. The rearrangement joins TRBV11-2 to TRBJ2-7; no reliable D call. The CDR3 spans 15 residues. Germline CDR1 is SGHAT and CDR2 is FQNNGV. CDR3 sequence reads: CASSLGARTSHEQYF. The CDR3 DNA is TGTGCCAGCAGCTTAGGAGCGCGAACCTCCCACGAGCAGTACTTC. Supplemented by reference TRBV11-2 and TRBJ2-7, the full variable domain reads EAGVAQSPRYKIIEKRQSVAFWCNPISGHATLYWYQQILGQGPKLLIQFQNNGVVDDSQLPKDRFSAERLKGVDSTLKIQPAKLEDSAVYLCASSLGARTSHEQYFGPGTRLTVT.

The chain has TRBV9 and TRBJ2-3; unclear D gene. V lost 0 bases, J lost 7 bases, and 21 bases lay in between. Looked up from germline, CDR1 is SGDLS and CDR2 is YYNGEE. This CDR3 region has 17 residues. The CDR3 bases are TGTGCCAGCAGCGTAGGTGCCTCCGCGGCCCCGGTATATACGCAGTATTTT. Translation gives CASSVGASAAPVYTQYF.